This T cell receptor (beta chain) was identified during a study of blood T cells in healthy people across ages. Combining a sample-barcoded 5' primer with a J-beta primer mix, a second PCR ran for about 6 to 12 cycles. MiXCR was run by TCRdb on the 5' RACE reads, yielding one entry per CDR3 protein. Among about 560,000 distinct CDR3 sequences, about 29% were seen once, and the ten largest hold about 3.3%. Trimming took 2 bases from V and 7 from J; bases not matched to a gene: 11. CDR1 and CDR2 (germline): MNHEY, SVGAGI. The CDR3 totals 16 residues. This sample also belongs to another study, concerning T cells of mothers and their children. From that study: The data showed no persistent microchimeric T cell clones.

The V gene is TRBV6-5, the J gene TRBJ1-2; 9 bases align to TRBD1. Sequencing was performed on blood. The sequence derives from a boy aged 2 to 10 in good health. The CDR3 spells CASSYEQGASGSGYTF. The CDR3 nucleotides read TGTGCCAGCAGTTACGAACAGGGGGCATCTGGAAGTGGCTACACCTTC.